This TCR beta chain came from a study of PD-1 blockade in mismatch repair-deficient tumors. Whole-study findings and limits: Tumor-resident clones, often undetectable pretreatment in blood, expanded then contracted after pembrolizumab.

All patients were mismatch repair deficient, assessed by either PCR or immunohistochemistry. TCRs were sequenced from a few patients responding to pembrolizumab. On this clone itself: Antigen: not known.

Generated by immunoSEQ multiplex PCR, the TCRdb table keeps only in-frame clones and is missing some. The table has approximately 100,000 clones, over 75% seen once. The sample was peripheral blood, taken roughly eight months after starting pembrolizumab. This sequence originates from an adult with mismatch repair-deficient cancer.

DNA for the CDR3: TGCACCAGCAGCCCCCGGGGGGCGGGAGGTCTCGACGAGCAGTACTTC. It yields the protein CTSSPRGAGGLDEQYF. The V call is TRBV1, the J call TRBJ2-7; no check of the table's D call, TRBD2, against the DNA was made. TRBV1 constitutes a pseudogene. The CDR3 loop spans 16 amino acids.